This TCR beta chain is drawn from a study of blood T cell repertoires in COVID-19. Study overall: T cells, B-cell-depleted T cells, or PBMCs provided the cDNA or gDNA that served as material.

J lost 0 bases, V lost 6 bases, and 6 bases had no gene match. The germline gives CDR1 MNHEY, CDR2 SMNVEV (reference sequence). CDR3 length equals 15 residues. Per the original methods: Cell counts per sample came from amplifying reference gene primers. TCRdb's table, derived via immunoSEQ multiplex PCR, lists solely in-frame clones and lacks some. V, J and clone size are taken as reported in that table, and D and trimming were inferred from the DNA itself. The profile covers a few hundred thousand clones, with 70% to 90% appearing a single time and more than 1% taken by the ten largest. The rearrangement joins TRBV27 to TRBJ2-7; 9 positions agree with TRBD1. The specimen sequenced was peripheral blood. The source of this sequence is a man aged 35-49 years with acute or convalescent COVID-19. The CDR3 region is CASRFDRGGSYEQYF. Here the CDR3 DNA reads TGTGCCAGCAGATTCGACAGGGGGGGCTCCTACGAGCAGTACTTC.